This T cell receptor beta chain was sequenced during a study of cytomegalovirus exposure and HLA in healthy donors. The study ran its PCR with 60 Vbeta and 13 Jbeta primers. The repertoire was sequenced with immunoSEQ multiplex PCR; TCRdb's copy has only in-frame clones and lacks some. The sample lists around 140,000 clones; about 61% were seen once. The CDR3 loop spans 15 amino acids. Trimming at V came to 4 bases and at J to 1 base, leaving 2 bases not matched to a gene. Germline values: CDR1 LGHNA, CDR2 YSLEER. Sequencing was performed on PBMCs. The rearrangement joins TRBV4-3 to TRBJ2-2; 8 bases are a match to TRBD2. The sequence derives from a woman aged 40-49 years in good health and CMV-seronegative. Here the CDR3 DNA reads TGCGCCAGCAGCCTACTAGCGGAGAACACCGGGGAGCTGTTTTTT. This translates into CASSLLAENTGELFF.